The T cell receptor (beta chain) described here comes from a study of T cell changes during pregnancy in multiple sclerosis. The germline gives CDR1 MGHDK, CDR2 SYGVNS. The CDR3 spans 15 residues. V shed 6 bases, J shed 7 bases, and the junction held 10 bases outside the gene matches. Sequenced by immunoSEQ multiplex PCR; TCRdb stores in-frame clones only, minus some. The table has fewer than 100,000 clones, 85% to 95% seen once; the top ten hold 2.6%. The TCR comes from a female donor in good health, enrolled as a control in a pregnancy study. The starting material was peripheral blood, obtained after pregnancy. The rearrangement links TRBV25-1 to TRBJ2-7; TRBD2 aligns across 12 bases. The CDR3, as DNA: TGTGCCAGCAGGACTTCTAGCGGGAGGGCCTTAGAGCAGTACTTC. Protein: CASRTSSGRALEQYF.